This paragraph covers one T cell receptor beta chain sequence. The use of a sample-barcoded 5' primer and a J-beta primer mix characterized a second PCR of about 7 to 12 cycles. TCRdb called the 5' RACE reads again in MiXCR, with one record for every CDR3 protein. The sample lists about 800,000 distinct CDR3 sequences, around 25% occurring once. The data belong to a study of blood T cells in healthy people across ages. These data also formed part of another study, on T cells of mothers and their children. That paper states: For each mother, over 9.5 million TCR beta CDR3 reads were obtained, and for each child, some 3 million.

The source material was blood. This clonotype originated in a boy between 10 and 17 years old in good health.

The CDR3 region has the DNA TGTGCCAGCAGTTTAACGGGACAGGACTACTACGAGCAGTACTTC. It encodes CASSLTGQDYYEQYF. V gene TRBV12-3 or TRBV12-4 combines with J gene TRBJ2-5; 8 bases align to TRBD1. The J call may be mistaken, given a closer DNA end match to TRBJ2-7. This CDR3 has 15 residues.